This is a list of T cell receptor beta chains from one sample in a study of beta chain features in type 1 diabetes. TCRdb's table, derived via immunoSEQ multiplex PCR, lists solely in-frame clones and lacks some. In the table there are 300,000 to 350,000 clones, about 20% of which are singletons. Sample: naive CD4+ T cells from blood. These receptors came from a woman under 30 in good health. Each CDR3 is given with its conserved first and last residue. The D gene is left open where the match is weak. Size is stated for part of the rows, as once, few or many counts, or as a class when the clone is expanded.

d_call clone_size j_call v_call cdr3_aa cdr3_nt
- - TRBJ2-7 TRBV7-2 CASSLPPGQNNEQYF TGTGCCAGCAGCTTACCTCCGGGACAAAATAACGAGCAGTACTTC
TRBD1 - TRBJ1-2 TRBV7-2 CASKVGAGQGYGYTF TGTGCCAGCAAAGTCGGTGCGGGACAGGGTTATGGCTACACCTTC
- - TRBJ2-7 TRBV5-1 CASSLEGPTYEQYF TGCGCCAGCAGCTTGGAGGGGCCGACCTACGAGCAGTACTTC
- few TRBJ1-2 TRBV7-2 CASSSYVGDGYTF TGTGCCAGCAGCTCCTATGTGGGCGATGGCTACACCTTC
TRBD1 few TRBJ2-3 TRBV6-1 CASSQGEKDTQYF TGTGCCAGCAGTCAGGGGGAGAAAGATACGCAGTATTTT
TRBD2 few TRBJ2-1 TRBV30 CARGGSNEQFF TGTGCCCGGGGGGGCTCGAATGAGCAGTTCTTC
TRBD2 few TRBJ2-5 TRBV4-1 CASSQLLAGEETQYF TGCGCCAGCAGCCAACTACTAGCGGGGGAAGAGACCCAGTACTTC
TRBD2 - TRBJ2-7 TRBV7-9 CASSLGRAGVYEQYF TGTGCCAGCAGCTTAGGACGAGCGGGAGTATACGAGCAGTACTTC
TRBD1 - TRBJ1-2 TRBV7-9 CASSSTGGYGYTF TGTGCCAGCAGCTCAACAGGGGGCTATGGCTACACCTTC
- - TRBJ2-6 TRBV11-1 CASSLPSSGANVLTF TGTGCCAGCAGCTTACCCTCCTCTGGGGCCAACGTCCTGACTTTC
- - TRBJ2-1 TRBV30 CAWSGSGAYNEQFF TGTGCCTGGAGTGGTAGCGGAGCTTACAATGAGCAGTTCTTC